This TCR beta chain was documented in a study of CD8 T cells in ankylosing spondylitis. Study conclusions and caveats: What seemed typical of ankylosing spondylitis blood was a TCR beta motif built from about 8 highly homologous variants. Reported data indicate significant enrichment of disease-linked clones within matched ankylosing spondylitis synovial fluid. Some motif variants had been reported before (in reactive arthritis synovial fluid and blood).

Comment on this clonotype: What it binds is unknown. An end of the junction does not agree with germline; a read error may underlie this.

Libraries for TCR beta were made by quantitative 5'-RACE with molecular barcodes. TCRdb independently ran MiXCR on the 5' RACE reads; one entry per CDR3 protein. The sample gives some 130,000 distinct CDR3 sequences, over 7% of which show up once; approximately 3.6% is in the top ten. The CDR3 is made up of 12 amino acids. Germline V gene data show CDR1 as SGHDT and CDR2 as YYEEEE. Material for sequencing was blood, either unsorted or a sorted T cell fraction (not recorded which). V is TRBV5-6 and J is TRBJ1-1; no firm D call. The receptor was derived from a male donor with ankylosing spondylitis or in good health (not recorded which). This chain's CDR3 is CASSLGVAPFQF. CDR3 sequence (DNA): TGTGCCAGCAGCTTGGGTGTAGCCCCCTTCCAATTT.